A selection of T cell receptor beta chains follows, all from one sample in a study of blood T cell repertoires in COVID-19. The table came from immunoSEQ multiplex PCR; TCRdb's copy has only in-frame clones and leaves some out. The sample contains 250,000 to 300,000 clones, 88% of which appear only once. Input material: PBMCs or T cells enriched from blood (not recorded which). All receptors come from a woman in her 30s who had recovered from COVID-19. Each CDR3 is given with its conserved first and last residue. The D gene is left open where the match is weak. Clone size is given for some rows only: seen once, a few or many times, or a class if the clone is expanded.

>.|TRBJ1-2|TRBV7-9|TRBD1
TGTGCCAGCAGCGCCGACAGGGGGCTTAGGAATGGCTACACCTTC
CASSADRGLRNGYTF
>.|TRBJ1-1|TRBV7-2|TRBD1
TGTGCCAGCAGCCCCTTCGGACAGGGGGTAGGAGCTTTCTTT
CASSPFGQGVGAFF
>.|TRBJ1-2|TRBV10-3|.
TGTGCCATCAGCCAAGAGGAGGGCTATGGCTACACCTTC
CAISQEEGYGYTF
>.|TRBJ1-3|TRBV4-3|.
TGCGCCAGCAGCCAAGTGAGGAGCTCTGGAAACACCATATATTTT
CASSQVRSSGNTIYF
>.|TRBJ2-7|TRBV11-2|.
TGTGCCAGCAGCTTCGGAGGGATCCTCTACGAGCAGTACTTC
CASSFGGILYEQYF
>.|TRBJ2-1|TRBV7-2|.
TGTGCCAGCAGCTTAGCGTGGGGCGGTATCTCCTACAATGAGCAGTTCTTC
CASSLAWGGISYNEQFF
>.|TRBJ1-2|TRBV5-1|TRBD1
TGCGCCAGCAGCTTAGGACAGGTGGCTGGCTACACCTTC
CASSLGQVAGYTF
>.|TRBJ2-1|TRBV18|TRBD2
TGTGCCAGCTCACCACCTACTAGCGGGAGGTACAATGAGCAGTTCTTC
CASSPPTSGRYNEQFF
>.|TRBJ2-7|TRBV7-3|.
TGTGCCAGCAGCCCCCGGGACACCTTCTACGAGCAGTACTTC
CASSPRDTFYEQYF
>.|TRBJ2-1|TRBV29-1|.
TGCAGCGCCCTGGACAGTCCGGGACACGGGTTCTTC
CSALDSPGHGFF
>.|TRBJ2-7|TRBV3-1/TRBV3-2|.
TGTGCCAGCGGAAACAGGGGAGGTAACTACGAGCAGTACTTC
CASGNRGGNYEQYF
>.|TRBJ1-1|TRBV19|TRBD1
TGTGCCAGTAAGGACAGGGCCAACACTGAAGCTTTCTTT
CASKDRANTEAFF
>.|TRBJ2-3|TRBV27|.
TGTGCCAGCAGTTCAGGGTCAAGCACAGATACGCAGTATTTT
CASSSGSSTDTQYF
>.|TRBJ2-5|TRBV18|.
TGTGCCAGCTCACCACCGCGAAGTAAATGGGAGGACATACGAGAGACCCAGTACTTC
CASSPPRSKWEDIRETQYF
>.|TRBJ2-5|TRBV7-3|.
TGTGCCAGTTCGATTCTACCTCAAGAGACCCAGTACTTC
CASSILPQETQYF
>.|TRBJ1-2|TRBV24-1|.
TGTGCCACCAGTGATTCTAGTGGATATGGCTACACCTTC
CATSDSSGYGYTF
>once|TRBJ1-4|TRBV9|.
TGTGCCAGCAGCGTATCGTCCCTTAATAATGAAAAACTGTTTTTT
CASSVSSLNNEKLFF
>.|TRBJ2-7|TRBV18|TRBD2
TGTGCCAGCTCCCAAGGGGCGGGAGGTACCTACGAGCAGTACTTC
CASSQGAGGTYEQYF
>.|TRBJ1-2|TRBV25-1|.
TGTGCCAGCAGCGCAGGGGTGGAGGATGGCTACACCTTC
CASSAGVEDGYTF
>.|TRBJ1-1|TRBV5-4|.
TGTGCCAGCAGCCCTCCACAGGGAATGAACACTGAAGCTTTCTTT
CASSPPQGMNTEAFF
>.|TRBJ1-1|TRBV12-1|.
TGTGCCAGCAGCCCCCCCGTTAGCACAGGTGAAGCTTTCTTT
CASSPPVSTGEAFF
>.|TRBJ2-2|TRBV3-1/TRBV3-2|.
TGTGCCAGCAGCGCTATGAACACCGGGGAGCTGTTTTTT
CASSAMNTGELFF
>.|TRBJ2-7|TRBV19|.
TGTGCCAGTACGAGTAGTTTCTACGAGCAGTACTTC
CASTSSFYEQYF
>.|TRBJ2-3|TRBV28|TRBD2
TGTGCCAGCAGTCGACTAGCGGGGCGCACAGATACGCAGTATTTT
CASSRLAGRTDTQYF
>.|TRBJ1-2|TRBV6-2/TRBV6-3|.
TGTGCCAGCAGTAACAGGGTTGAATATGGCTACACCTTC
CASSNRVEYGYTF
>.|TRBJ2-5|TRBV12-5|.
TGTGCTAGTGGTTTGGCACCGGGGGTCCGAGAGACCCAGTACTTC
CASGLAPGVRETQYF
>.|TRBJ2-1|TRBV28|.
TGTGCCAGCAGAGTCCGGCGGACCGTTGGAGGCAATGAGCAGTTCTTC
CASRVRRTVGGNEQFF
>.|TRBJ2-6|TRBV6-2/TRBV6-3|TRBD2
TGTGCCAGCAGCCTGAGACAACTCGGACTAGCGGGGGGGCGGTCTGGGGCCAACGTCCTGACTTTC
CASSLRQLGLAGGRSGANVLTF
>.|TRBJ2-3|TRBV3-1/TRBV3-2|.
TGTGCCAGCAGCCAAGCTCCCCCGGGACTCGGGGCGGAGCATACGCAGTATTTT
CASSQAPPGLGAEHTQYF
>.|TRBJ2-7|TRBV15|.
TGTGCCACCAGCAACCCAGGGGACTATATCTACGAGCAGTACTTC
CATSNPGDYIYEQYF
>.|TRBJ2-5|TRBV7-9|TRBD1
TGTGCCAGCAGCTTAAGGGCGCGGGACAGGGTTGAATGGTCCCAGTACTTC
CASSLRARDRVEWSQYF
>.|TRBJ2-3|TRBV7-6|.
TGTGCCAGCAGTATGGTGGCTAGCGTAGCTTCCACAGATACGCAGTATTTT
CASSMVASVASTDTQYF
>.|TRBJ2-6|TRBV6-1|TRBD2
TGTGCCAGCAGTGTGACCTTAGCGGGGTCCTCTGGGGCCAACGTCCTGACTTTC
CASSVTLAGSSGANVLTF
>.|TRBJ1-2|TRBV4-3|.
TGCGCCAGCAGCCAAGTTATGGTCGAGGACTATGGCTACACCTTC
CASSQVMVEDYGYTF
>.|TRBJ1-5|TRBV6-6|.
TGTGCCAGCAGCTATACAGGGAGTAGCAATCAGCCCCAGCATTTT
CASSYTGSSNQPQHF
>.|TRBJ1-3|TRBV28|TRBD1
TGTGCCAGCAGTTCAGGACAGGTCCCAAGAAACACCATATATTTT
CASSSGQVPRNTIYF
>.|TRBJ1-5|TRBV2|TRBD1
TGTGCCAGCAGTGGGACAGGGGACCAGCCCCAGCATTTT
CASSGTGDQPQHF
>.|TRBJ1-2|TRBV5-1|TRBD1
TGCGCCAGCAGCTTGAACAGGCGACAGGGGGCTCGGGGCTACACCTTC
CASSLNRRQGARGYTF
>.|TRBJ2-5|TRBV5-1|TRBD2
TGCGCCAGCAGCGGGGGACTAGCGGGAGTGGAGACCCAGTACTTC
CASSGGLAGVETQYF
>.|TRBJ1-1|TRBV11-2|.
TGTGCCAGCAGCTTGTCCCCTGGGACTTTGAACACTGAAGCTTTCTTT
CASSLSPGTLNTEAFF
>.|TRBJ2-7|TRBV6-5|TRBD1
TGTGCCAGCAGTTACAGGGCGTGGGAGGACAGGGCGGAGCAGTACTTC
CASSYRAWEDRAEQYF
>once|TRBJ1-2|TRBV28|.
TGTGCCAGCAGTTTATTAGCACTCGACGGCTACACCTTC
CASSLLALDGYTF
>.|TRBJ2-5|TRBV4-1|TRBD2
TGCGCCAGCAGCCAAGCGGGGGGGACGGGGGAGACCCAGTACTTC
CASSQAGGTGETQYF
>.|TRBJ1-5|TRBV18|TRBD1
TGTGCCAGCTCACCACCGGATTCCGCAGGGGGCGAGCCCCAGCATTTT
CASSPPDSAGGEPQHF
>.|TRBJ2-1|TRBV5-3|TRBD2
TGTGCCAGAAGCAACGGACTAGCGGCGTACAATGAGCAGTTCTTC
CARSNGLAAYNEQFF
>.|TRBJ1-5|TRBV7-8|TRBD1
TGTGCCAGCAGCCGCAGCCAGGGGGCCGGTCAGCCCCAGCATTTT
CASSRSQGAGQPQHF
>.|TRBJ1-2|TRBV3-1/TRBV3-2|TRBD1
TGTGCCAGCAGCCGCCGACAGGGAGCTAACTATGGCTACACCTTC
CASSRRQGANYGYTF
>.|TRBJ2-5|TRBV3-1/TRBV3-2|.
TGTGCCAGCAGCCAAGATAGTCCGACTATGCAAGAGACCCAGTACTTC
CASSQDSPTMQETQYF
>.|TRBJ2-5|TRBV3-1/TRBV3-2|.
TGTGCCAGCAAGGGGGGACCCGCGGGAGTAGAGACCCAGTACTTC
CASKGGPAGVETQYF
>.|TRBJ1-1|TRBV27|TRBD1
TGTGCCAGCAGGTTTCGACAGGGGAACGCTGAAGCTTTCTTT
CASRFRQGNAEAFF
>.|TRBJ1-6|TRBV30|TRBD1
TGTGCCTGGAACCGTCCCGGGACAGGGGTCGGTTCACCCCTCCACTTT
CAWNRPGTGVGSPLHF
>.|TRBJ1-1|TRBV7-2|TRBD1
TGTGCCAGCAGCTCCGGGGGACAGGGGATCTACACTGAAGCTTTCTTT
CASSSGGQGIYTEAFF
>once|TRBJ1-2|TRBV28|.
TGTGCCAGCAGTCCGGGACTCAAAAACTATGGCTACACCTTC
CASSPGLKNYGYTF
>.|TRBJ1-1|TRBV11-2|.
TGTGCCAGCAGCTTCCGCGCTGAAGCTTTCTTT
CASSFRAEAFF
>.|TRBJ2-1|TRBV9|TRBD2
TGTGCCAGCAGCGGCGGGACTAGGGGATACAATGAGCAGTTCTTC
CASSGGTRGYNEQFF